A single sample gave rise to the 29 T cell receptor beta chains below, sequenced in a study of T-cell memory formation after mild COVID-19. TCRdb processed the 5' RACE reads anew with MiXCR; each CDR3 protein has one entry. The data show approximately 300,000 distinct CDR3 sequences, approximately 15% seen once. Sequenced: PBMCs or a T cell subset sorted from them (not recorded which). These TCRs come from a man between 18 and 29 years old who had mild COVID-19 (a few samples of this study predate the infection). Cell type and time point are not known.

In its sample, this clonotype was seen a few times. V and J are TRBV29-1 and TRBJ1-2, with TRBD1 as a possible D gene (5 bases). Germline values: CDR1 SQVTM, CDR2 ANQGSEA. The CDR3 runs 15 residues. The ends were cut back, 2 bases at V and 3 bases at J, with 16 bases in the middle. The DNA of the CDR3 is TGCAGCGTTGAAAAAGCGCGGGGGGGAGACTATGGCTACACCTTC. Protein: CSVEKARGGDYGYTF.

This clonotype was seen a handful of times. The gene calls are TRBV4-3 and TRBJ1-4; a possible D gene is TRBD1 (5 bases). The CDR3 has 16 amino acids. Trimming cost V 4 bases and J 9 bases, with 21 bases left between them. Per the germline V gene, CDR1 is LGHNA and CDR2 is YSLEER. CDR3 nucleotide sequence: TGCGCCAGCAGCCCTACGGGTGGGGCCTCGGTGAAAAAACTGTTTTTT. Translation gives CASSPTGGASVKKLFF.

This clonotype was counted many times. The chain combines TRBV4-3 with TRBJ2-7; a weak D match, TRBD2 (6 bases). This CDR3 comprises 14 residues. Trimming took 1 base from V and 0 from J, leaving 7 bases between them. CDR1 is LGHNA and CDR2 is YSLEER in the germline V gene. The CDR3 loop reads CASSQAGGSYEQYF. The CDR3 coding sequence is TGCGCCAGCAGCCAAGCCGGGGGCTCCTACGAGCAGTACTTC.

The chain uses TRBV6-2 or TRBV6-3 and TRBJ2-5, with D perhaps TRBD2 (6 bases). The V gene's germline CDR1 is MNHEY and CDR2 SVGEGT. This CDR3 has 13 amino acids. V was clipped by 7 bases and J by 4 bases, with 13 bases between them. As DNA, the CDR3 is TGTGCCAGCACCGACGGAGGGGTAGAGACCCAGTACTTC. Its translation is CASTDGGVETQYF.

This clonotype was picked up a small number of times. The rearrangement uses TRBV15 and TRBJ1-5, with a possible D match to TRBD1 (5 bases). The CDR3 length is 16 residues. The germline V and J ends were trimmed by 3 bases and 0 bases, with 12 bases remaining between them. Germline V gives CDR1 LNHNV, CDR2 YYDKDF (reference sequence). CDR3 loop: CATSSGGQGSNQPQHF. Written as DNA, the CDR3 is TGTGCCACCAGCAGCGGAGGGCAGGGTAGCAATCAGCCCCAGCATTTT.

This rearrangement joins TRBV6-5 to TRBJ1-5; 7 nucleotides line up with TRBD1. Germline V lookup: CDR1 MNHEY, CDR2 SVGAGI. V shed 6 bases, J shed 0 bases, and the junction held 5 bases outside the gene matches. The CDR3 extends over 15 amino acids. The CDR3 bases are TGTGCCAGCAGCTTACAGGGGAATAGCAATCAGCCCCAGCATTTT. Protein sequence: CASSLQGNSNQPQHF.

The chain carries TRBV5-6 and TRBJ2-7; 8 nucleotides align to TRBD1. Trimming cost V 3 bases and J 6 bases; bases outside gene matches: 11. CDR3 length equals 15 residues. Germline V lookup: CDR1 SGHDT, CDR2 YYEEEE. The DNA of the CDR3 is TGTGCCAGCAGCTCGCTAGGACAGGGTTATGTCGAGCAGTACGTC. Translating gives CASSSLGQGYVEQYV.

This CDR3 is CASRRSGKETQYF. The CDR3 DNA follows: TGTGCCAGCAGGAGAAGCGGTAAAGAGACCCAGTACTTC. This chain connects TRBV6-2 or TRBV6-3 to TRBJ2-5, with a tentative D call TRBD2 (5 bases). Germline CDR1 reads MNHEY; CDR2 reads SVGEGT. Trimming cost V 6 bases and J 3 bases, with 11 bases left between them. This CDR3 has 13 amino acids.

This clonotype was detected many times. The rearrangement links TRBV6-2 or TRBV6-3 to TRBJ2-7; 10 nucleotides line up with TRBD1. The CDR3 spans 15 residues. V gave up 7 bases and J gave up 4 bases; unmatched junction bases: 10. Germline V gene sequence: CDR1 MNHEY, CDR2 SVGEGT. The CDR3 sequence is CASTSPGQGIYEQYV. CDR3 nucleotides: TGTGCCAGCACCTCACCGGGACAGGGGATTTACGAGCAGTACGTC.

The chain carries TRBV6-5 and TRBJ2-7; no definite D call. The CDR3 spans 15 residues. The V gene's germline CDR1 is MNHEY and CDR2 SVGAGI. V dropped 0 bases and J dropped 1 base, with 10 bases sitting between them. CDR3 protein: CASSYSGILSYEQYF. DNA of the CDR3: TGTGCCAGCAGTTACTCAGGGATACTTTCCTACGAGCAGTACTTC.

This clonotype was seen more than once but under ten times. The CDR3 region is CASSASSGGFTDTQYF. The CDR3 DNA reads as TGTGCCAGCAGCGCCTCTAGCGGGGGGTTCACAGATACGCAGTATTTT. The chain employs TRBV7-2 and TRBJ2-3, with 11 bases aligning to TRBD2. Per the germline V gene, CDR1 is SGHTA and CDR2 is FQGNSA. The ends lost 5 bases at V and 2 bases at J; junction bases unmatched: 6. The CDR3 totals 16 residues.

This clonotype was recorded a few times. The V call is TRBV25-1, the J call TRBJ1-6; D uncertain. This CDR3 is built from 13 residues. Trimming took 9 bases from V and 5 from J, leaving 11 bases between them. CDR1 and CDR2 from the germline V gene are MGHDK and SYGVNS. The CDR3, as DNA: TGTGCCAGTACGACGGGGAATAATTCACCCCTCCACTTT. Translation gives CASTTGNNSPLHF.

In this sample, this clonotype turned up a few times. This rearrangement joins TRBV7-3 to TRBJ2-1; TRBD2 matches at 7 bases. CDR3 length equals 16 residues. From germline, CDR1 is SGHTA and CDR2 FQGTGA. V lost 6 bases and J lost 5; bases outside the gene matches: 13. CDR3 nucleotide sequence: TGTGCCAGCAGGCGGAGCGGCGGGGGTTCCAACAATGAGCAGTTCTTC. It translates to CASRRSGGGSNNEQFF. Looking up the rest from reference TRBV7-3 and TRBJ2-1 gives the full variable domain: GAGVSQTPSNKVTEKGKYVELRCDPISGHTALYWYRQSLGQGPEFLIYFQGTGAADDSGLPNDRFFAVRPEGSVSTLKIQRTERGDSAVYLCASRRSGGGSNNEQFFGPGTRLTVL.

The chain has TRBV2 and TRBJ2-1; possibly TRBD1 or TRBD2 for D (5 bases each). The V end lost 2 bases, the J end lost 8 bases, and 10 bases lay between the germline ends. The CDR3 has 13 amino acids. Germline loops: CDR1 SNHLY, CDR2 FYNNEI. The CDR3 DNA sequence: TGTGCCAGCAGTGAATCGGGGCGCGATGAGCAGTTCTTC. Translation gives CASSESGRDEQFF.

V usage is TRBV7-2 and J usage is TRBJ1-2; D uncertain. V lost 5 bases and J lost 5, with 9 bases in between. CDR3 length equals 12 residues. CDR1 SGHTA and CDR2 FQGNSA come from the germline V gene. Written as DNA, the CDR3 is TGTGCCAGCAGCCCCCAGACTTATGGCTACACCTTC. Amino acids: CASSPQTYGYTF.

The chain combines TRBV7-8 with TRBJ2-2, with TRBD1 matching over 8 bases. The CDR3 has 14 residues. V lost 2 bases and J lost 6; bases outside the gene matches: 2. CDR1 and CDR2 (germline): SGHVS, FQNEAQ. DNA for the CDR3: TGTGCCAGCAGCTTAAGCAGGGGGCCCGGGGAGCTGTTTTTT. This codes for CASSLSRGPGELFF.

This clonotype was found many times. The chain joins TRBV15 to TRBJ2-5, with no clear D. The V end was cut by 0 bases, the J end by 7 bases, with 18 bases between. The CDR3 runs to 16 residues. Germline V CDR1 and CDR2: LNHNV, YYDKDF (reference sequence). In DNA, the CDR3 is TGTGCCACCAGCAGAGATGTGGCGGTTGGGGTCGGGACCCAGTACTTC. It is translated as CATSRDVAVGVGTQYF.

In this sample, this clonotype turned up many times. This chain joins TRBV7-2 and TRBJ2-2; D gene ambiguous. Trimming pared 0 bases from V and 6 bases from J, leaving 8 bases between. Germline CDR1 SGHTA, CDR2 FQGNSA. The CDR3 is made up of 14 amino acids. CDR3 sequence reads: CASSLALRSGELFF. In DNA form, the CDR3 reads TGTGCCAGCAGCTTAGCCCTGCGATCCGGGGAGCTGTTTTTT.

The sample holds many counts of this clonotype. The chain uses TRBV6-2 or TRBV6-3 and TRBJ2-2; 10 bases fit TRBD1. Germline V gives CDR1 MNHEY, CDR2 SVGEGT. The CDR3 contains 14 residues. J gave up 5 bases and V 8 bases, and 5 bases lay outside the gene matches. The CDR3 loop is CASGRTGGTGELFF. The CDR3 nucleotides read TGTGCCAGCGGCCGGACAGGGGGAACCGGGGAGCTGTTTTTT.

This clonotype was observed a few times. The CDR3 sequence: CSARDRGQPQHF. The CDR3 DNA is TGCAGTGCTAGGGACAGGGGACAGCCCCAGCATTTT. The chain has TRBV20-1 and TRBJ1-5, with 9 nucleotides matching TRBD1. Trimming removed 3 bases from V and 7 bases from J; junction bases left unmatched: 1. Germline values: CDR1 DFQATT, CDR2 SNEGSKA (reference sequence). This CDR3 comprises 12 residues.

V is TRBV18 and J is TRBJ1-1, with TRBD1 matching 8 bases. The CDR3 is made up of 15 amino acids. Trimming removed 1 base from V and 5 bases from J; junction bases left unmatched: 6. The germline gives CDR1 KGHSH, CDR2 LQKENI. For the CDR3, the DNA is TGTGCCAGCTCACCACTGACAGGGGTAGGGACTGAAGCTTTCTTT. It translates to CASSPLTGVGTEAFF.

The CDR3 here is CASSENDGRELFF. DNA of the CDR3: TGTGCCAGCAGTGAAAATGACGGCCGGGAGCTGTTTTTT. This rearrangement joins TRBV12-3 or TRBV12-4 to TRBJ2-2; the D is unclear. CDR3 length: 13 residues. Trimming left V 5 bases short and J 9 bases short, with 13 bases between.

A few counts support this clonotype. The chain recombines TRBV28 with TRBJ2-7; tentatively, D is TRBD1 or TRBD2 (5 bases each). Looked up from germline, CDR1 is MDHEN and CDR2 is SYDVKM. Trimming removed 10 bases at V and 0 bases at J, with 22 bases between. The CDR3 totals 16 residues. The CDR3 loop reads CATKPGTAQSSYEQYV. The CDR3 DNA is TGTGCCACAAAGCCCGGGACGGCCCAGAGCTCCTACGAGCAGTACGTC.

The V and J genes are TRBV7-6 and TRBJ2-5; 9 bases agree with TRBD1. Germline CDR1 is SGHVS and CDR2 is FNYEAQ. After removal of 1 base from V and 4 bases from J, the junction contained 16 bases not matched to a gene. The CDR3 contains 19 residues. The CDR3 DNA sequence: TGTGCCAGCAGCTTAGACTCTCCGGGACAGGGAGGTTATGCAGAGACCCAGTACTTC. Translation: CASSLDSPGQGGYAETQYF. Complete variable domain (other parts from reference TRBV7-6 and TRBJ2-5): GAGVSQSPRYKVTKRGQDVALRCDPISGHVSLYWYRQALGQGPEFLTYFNYEAQQDKSGLPNDRFSAERPEGSISTLTIQRTEQRDSAMYRCASSLDSPGQGGYAETQYFGPGTRLLVL.

V gene TRBV6-6 combines with J gene TRBJ1-6, with D perhaps TRBD1 (5 bases). This CDR3 spans 13 amino acids. V lost 6 bases to trimming and J lost 5 bases, with 8 bases between them. Germline V CDR1 and CDR2: MNHNY, SVGAGI (reference sequence). CDR3: CASRQGDNSPLHF. CDR3 in DNA: TGTGCCAGCAGGCAGGGAGATAATTCACCCCTCCACTTT.

This clonotype was recorded a few times. The chain uses TRBV29-1 and TRBJ2-1, with D tentatively TRBD2 (6 bases). CDR1 is SQVTM, CDR2 ANQGSEA, per germline. V was cut by 4 bases and J by 15 bases, with 16 bases left in between. The CDR3 has 11 amino acids. CDR3: CSVVGGGVGFF. As DNA, the CDR3 is TGCAGCGTTGTTGGAGGAGGGGTTGGGTTCTTC.

The sample holds many counts of this clonotype. This sequence joins TRBV7-9 and TRBJ1-1, with TRBD1 as a possible D gene (5 bases). V lost 5 bases and J lost 4, with 14 bases in between. This CDR3 has 14 amino acids. CDR1 is SEHNR and CDR2 is FQNEAQ in the germline V gene (reference sequence). The CDR3, as DNA: TGTGCCAGCAGCCCGCCGGGACGGCCCACTGAAGCTTTCTTT. This codes for CASSPPGRPTEAFF.

The J gene is TRBJ1-1, the V gene TRBV7-3; tentative D call: TRBD1 (5 bases). This CDR3 is 13 amino acids long. Germline values: CDR1 SGHTA, CDR2 FQGTGA. V was pared by 3 bases and J by 3 bases, with 8 bases between. The CDR3 nucleotides read TGTGCCAGCAGCTTCGACAGCTACACTGAAGCTTTCTTT. Protein sequence: CASSFDSYTEAFF.

This clonotype was detected only a few times. The V call is TRBV7-9, the J call TRBJ1-1; D may be TRBD1 (6 bases). V lost 1 base, J lost 0 bases, and 9 bases lay in between. This CDR3 has 15 amino acids. Germline loops: CDR1 SEHNR, CDR2 FQNEAQ (reference sequence). CDR3 DNA sequence: TGTGCCAGCAGCTTAGTTTACAGGGTGAACACTGAAGCTTTCTTT. Translation: CASSLVYRVNTEAFF. Based on the CDR3 plus reference TRBV7-9 and TRBJ1-1, the full variable domain is DTGVSQNPRHKITKRGQNVTFRCDPISEHNRLYWYRQTLGQGPEFLTYFQNEAQLEKSRLLSDRFSAERPKGSFSTLEIQRTEQGDSAMYLCASSLVYRVNTEAFFGQGTRLTVV.